The entry below describes one T cell receptor beta chain. Antigen unknown. The data are from a study of vaccination effects on CD4 cells after COVID-19. Study-wide findings and caveats: Convalescent patients numbered few in the study; early post-infection timepoints were missing entirely.

Antigen-specific CD4+ T cells expanded by the ViraFEST assay with viral peptide pools were then sequenced. Scientists isolated CD4+ T cells after a roughly nine-day culture period ended. The healthy vaccine recipients, who had no prior SARS-CoV-2 infection, showed negative nucleocapsid antibodies. A half-volume exchange with IL-2 medium occurred on days 3 and 7. Sequenced by immunoSEQ multiplex PCR; TCRdb stores in-frame clones only, minus some. The sample lists fewer than 55,000 clones, more than 70% occurring once. The sample here was CD4+ T cells from PBMCs cultured with HCoV-OC43 spike peptides, taken before COVID-19 vaccination. The subset denotes: HCoV-OC43 spike overlapping peptide pool stimulation. The source of this sequence is a human donor who received a COVID-19 vaccine.

The CDR3 sequence is CASSLGWTGTGELFF. CDR3 in DNA: TGTGCCAGCAGCTTAGGGTGGACAGGGACCGGGGAGCTGTTTTTT. V and J are TRBV7-2 and TRBJ2-2; 8 bases are a match to TRBD1. The CDR3 contains 15 residues. Germline assignment: CDR1 SGHTA and CDR2 FQGNSA. V was clipped by 1 base and J by 5 bases; unmatched bases: 3.